This T cell receptor beta chain was identified in a study of T-cell memory formation after mild COVID-19. Findings of the study overall: Some SARS-CoV-2-responding clones were already detected in memory before infection. Contracting clones localized mainly to CM and EM when CD4+ and mainly to EMRA when CD8+. Day 15 to 85 contractors were CD4/CD8 balanced; later expanders leaned CD4+.

5'RACE with constant-segment primers yielded barcoded, UMI-tagged TCR alpha and TCR beta cDNA libraries. One entry per CDR3 protein, called by TCRdb with MiXCR from the 5' RACE reads. Of about 400,000 distinct CDR3 sequences in the sample, about 17% were seen once. V gave up 4 bases and J gave up 2 bases, with 18 bases separating them. Germline CDR1 reads SGHTA; CDR2 reads FQGNSA. This CDR3 comprises 17 residues. Comments on this clonotype: Its specificity is not known.

The chain joins TRBV7-2 to TRBJ2-1; D is undetermined. Source material: PBMCs or a T cell subset sorted from them (not recorded which). The sequence was collected from a man between 18 and 35 years old who had mild COVID-19 (a few samples of this study predate the infection). Cell type and time point are not known. The CDR3 bases are TGTGCCAGCAGCTCGACCCCAGACTTGCCCCCCTACAATGAGCAGTTCTTC. Amino acid sequence: CASSSTPDLPPYNEQFF.